Listed here are 27 T cell receptor beta chains from one sample, sequenced in a study of OX40 agonist ivuxolimab in advanced cancers. TCRdb keeps only in-frame clones here, not all; method: immunoSEQ multiplex PCR. This sample has about 98,000 clones, with roughly 93% found just once. The sequenced sample was CD4+ or CD8+ T cells sorted from blood, obtained in a trial of the OX40 agonist ivuxolimab. The receptors come from an adult with an advanced solid tumor such as melanoma, head and neck, liver or kidney cancer.

The CDR3 loop reads CAWSDGRIGYTF. The CDR3, as DNA: TGTGCCTGGAGTGACGGGAGAATCGGCTACACCTTC. V and J are TRBV30 and TRBJ1-2; D remains unclear. V lost 1 base and J lost 8, with 11 bases in between. The CDR3 has 12 amino acids. Germline loops: CDR1 GTSNPN, CDR2 SVGIG (reference sequence).

The rearrangement uses TRBV5-8 and TRBJ2-1; D is possibly TRBD2 (6 bases). Trimming took 0 bases from V and 7 from J, leaving 14 bases between them. This CDR3 comprises 15 residues. Germline V gene sequence: CDR1 SGHTS, CDR2 YDEGEE. For the CDR3, the DNA is TGTGCCAGCAGCTTGGCGGGCGGGGTAGGGAATGAGCAGTTCTTC. The encoded protein is CASSLAGGVGNEQFF.

The gene calls are TRBV6-1 and TRBJ1-1; a weak D match, TRBD1 (5 bases). The CDR3 totals 13 residues. The germline CDR1 and CDR2 sequences are MNHNS and SASEGT. V dropped 2 bases and J dropped 2 bases, with 6 bases sitting between them. CDR3 sequence: CASSEQGNTEAFF. For the CDR3, the DNA is TGTGCCAGCAGTGAACAGGGAAACACTGAAGCTTTCTTT.

CDR3 amino acids: CASSLAASNTEAFF. Written as DNA, the CDR3 is TGTGCCAGCAGCTTAGCGGCCTCAAACACTGAAGCTTTCTTT. This rearrangement joins TRBV7-6 to TRBJ1-1, with no clear D. The germline CDR1 and CDR2 sequences are SGHVS and FNYEAQ. The CDR3 loop spans 14 amino acids. Trimming cost V 0 bases and J 2 bases, with 7 bases left between them.

This rearrangement joins TRBV15 to TRBJ1-1; possibly TRBD1 for D (5 bases). The CDR3 runs 14 residues. CDR1 is LNHNV and CDR2 is YYDKDF in the germline V gene (reference sequence). V lost 0 bases to trimming and J lost 1 base, with 6 bases between them. The CDR3 DNA is TGTGCCACCAGCAGAGACAGGGAGAACACTGAAGCTTTCTTT. Translation: CATSRDRENTEAFF.

This CDR3 reads CAWSVKRGTEAFF. The CDR3, as DNA: TGTGCCTGGAGTGTAAAGCGCGGGACAGAAGCTTTCTTT. The chain recombines TRBV30 with TRBJ1-1, with D possibly TRBD1 on 6 matching bases. CDR3 length: 13 amino acids. The V gene lost 0 bases and the J gene lost 8 bases, with 13 bases spanning the gap. Germline V gives CDR1 GTSNPN, CDR2 SVGIG (reference sequence).

This chain links TRBV10-3 with TRBJ1-1; D perhaps matches TRBD1 (5 bases). Germline V gives CDR1 ENHRY, CDR2 SYGVKD. Deletions cut 6 bases from V and 4 bases from J, with 12 bases between. This CDR3 is 13 amino acids long. CDR3 in amino acids: CAIRGGVLTEAFF. In DNA, the CDR3 is TGTGCCATCAGGGGGGGGGTACTCACTGAAGCTTTCTTT.

V usage is TRBV6-6 and J usage is TRBJ2-6; the D is unclear. Germline assignment: CDR1 MNHNY and CDR2 SVGAGI (reference sequence). The ends were cut back, 7 bases at V and 3 bases at J, with 16 bases in the middle. This CDR3 is 16 amino acids long. The CDR3 spells CASTPDRSDGANVLTF. The CDR3 nucleotides are TGTGCCAGCACCCCGGACCGATCGGATGGGGCCAACGTCCTGACTTTC.

In the case of this clone: The same CDR3 can be traced to other DNA sequences in this sample. The CDR3 loop reads CSAPRTDTQYF. The CDR3 DNA sequence: TGCAGTGCTCCCCGCACAGATACGCAGTATTTT. The chain has TRBV20-1 and TRBJ2-3; D is undetermined. Germline V gene data show CDR1 as DFQATT and CDR2 as SNEGSKA (reference sequence). Trimming removed 5 bases at V and 1 base at J, with 4 bases between. The CDR3 is 11 residues long.

The V call is TRBV4-2, the J call TRBJ2-1; 12 positions match TRBD2. The V and J ends lost 1 base and 8 bases, in that order; junction bases with no gene match: 6. The CDR3 loop spans 16 amino acids. CDR1 LGHNA and CDR2 YNFKEQ come from the germline V gene. Written as DNA, the CDR3 is TGTGCCAGCAGCCAAGCCCTAGCGGGGGGGCCAGATGAGCAGTTCTTC. Its protein product is CASSQALAGGPDEQFF.

The rearrangement uses TRBV15 and TRBJ2-3; D is ambiguous. CDR3 length: 12 amino acids. Trimming stripped 2 bases from V and 2 bases from J, with 2 bases between. Germline V gene lookup returns CDR1 LNHNV and CDR2 YYDKDF (reference sequence). The CDR3 nucleotides are TGTGCCACCAGCAGATCCACAGATACGCAGTATTTT. Its translation: CATSRSTDTQYF.

The chain recombines TRBV28 with TRBJ2-3; D uncertain. The CDR3 covers 12 residues. V dropped 6 bases and J dropped 2 bases, with 6 bases sitting between them. CDR1 is MDHEN and CDR2 is SYDVKM in the germline V gene. Here the CDR3 DNA reads TGTGCCAGCAGACCATACACAGATACGCAGTATTTT. Translated, it gives CASRPYTDTQYF.

This clone has just one count. The gene calls are TRBV27 and TRBJ2-7; TRBD1 matches at 8 bases. Per germline, CDR1 MNHEY and CDR2 SMNVEV (reference sequence). CDR3 size: 17 residues. V dropped 5 bases and J dropped 3; count of bases not matched to a gene: 15. The CDR3 DNA sequence: TGTGCCAGCAGTCCAAGGACAGGGAGGCGGTATAGCTACGAGCAGTACTTC. Translation gives CASSPRTGRRYSYEQYF.

The chain joins TRBV30 to TRBJ2-3, with TRBD2 as a possible D gene (5 bases). The CDR3 is 13 residues long. CDR1 is GTSNPN and CDR2 is SVGIG in the germline V gene (reference sequence). Trimming took off 4 bases at V and 4 bases at J, with 12 bases between the two ends. For the CDR3, the DNA is TGTGCCTGGAAGGGCGCGGGCGCAGATACGCAGTATTTT. This gives the protein CAWKGAGADTQYF.

V usage is TRBV28 and J usage is TRBJ2-3; D gene ambiguous. Per germline, CDR1 MDHEN and CDR2 SYDVKM. V lost 2 bases to trimming and J lost 4 bases, with 4 bases between them. The CDR3 covers 12 residues. CDR3 amino acids: CASSLLADTQYF. In DNA form, the CDR3 reads TGTGCCAGCAGTTTACTGGCAGATACGCAGTATTTT.

The V and J genes are TRBV7-8 and TRBJ1-5; D remains unclear. The V end lost 1 base, the J end lost 4 bases, and 11 bases lay between the germline ends. From germline, CDR1 is SGHVS and CDR2 FQNEAQ. CDR3 size: 15 residues. The DNA for the CDR3 is TGTGCCAGCAGCTTAGTCCGGGAAGCAAATCAGCCCCAGCATTTT. Residues: CASSLVREANQPQHF.

In its sample, this clone was seen once. CDR3 coding DNA: TGTGCCTGGAGTGTCGGGAGTTCTTACAATGAGCAGTTCTTC. Translation: CAWSVGSSYNEQFF. The genes are TRBV30 and TRBJ2-1; TRBD2 might be the D (6 bases). The CDR3 runs to 14 residues. Germline CDR1 is GTSNPN and CDR2 is SVGIG (reference sequence). V was shortened by 0 bases and J by 4 bases, with 10 bases between the two germline ends.

The rearrangement uses TRBV6-1 and TRBJ1-5, with a weak D call TRBD1 (5 bases). Germline assignment: CDR1 MNHNS and CDR2 SASEGT. The CDR3 runs 13 residues. V was clipped by 9 bases and J by 1 base, with 10 bases between them. The CDR3 spells CASFWTSNQPQHF. CDR3 bases: TGTGCCAGTTTCTGGACAAGCAATCAGCCCCAGCATTTT.

The chain carries TRBV6-1 and TRBJ1-1, with a weak D call TRBD1 (6 bases). Germline V gene sequence: CDR1 MNHNS, CDR2 SASEGT. Trimming removed 6 bases from V and 1 base from J, with 9 bases in between. This CDR3 is built from 13 residues. The CDR3 DNA follows: TGTGCCAGCAGGGGACACAGGAACACTGAAGCTTTCTTT. Protein sequence: CASRGHRNTEAFF.

The chain combines TRBV30 with TRBJ1-6, with D possibly being TRBD1 (5 bases). Per the germline V gene, CDR1 is GTSNPN and CDR2 is SVGIG (reference sequence). The V end lost 2 bases, the J end lost 6 bases, and 11 bases lay between the germline ends. The length of the CDR3 is 14 residues. The CDR3 protein is CAWSFGGANSPLHF. CDR3 in DNA: TGTGCCTGGAGTTTTGGAGGGGCTAATTCACCCCTCCACTTT.

The rearrangement links TRBV1 to TRBJ1-1. TRBV1 is marked as a pseudogene. The CDR3 sequence is 14 residues long. CDR3 residues: CTSSHSGAGPEAFF. The DNA for the CDR3 is TGCACCAGCAGCCACTCGGGTGCGGGACCTGAAGCTTTCTTT.

The genes are TRBV29-1 and TRBJ2-1; D is undetermined. The CDR3 covers 9 residues. From germline, CDR1 is SQVTM and CDR2 ANQGSEA. V was cut by 7 bases and J by 5 bases, with 3 bases left in between. CDR3 bases: TGCAGCGCGAACAATGAGCAGTTCTTC. Its protein product is CSANNEQFF.

The chain has TRBV28 and TRBJ1-4, with 8 bases identical to TRBD1. CDR3 size: 12 residues. V dropped 7 bases and J dropped 8; count of bases not matched to a gene: 3. Germline V gives CDR1 MDHEN, CDR2 SYDVKM. In DNA form, the CDR3 reads TGTGCCAGCACTCGGGACAGGGAAAAACTGTTTTTT. Translation gives CASTRDREKLFF. Drawing the rest from reference TRBV28 and TRBJ1-4, the complete variable domain is DVKVTQSSRYLVKRTGEKVFLECVQDMDHENMFWYRQDPGLGLRLIYFSYDVKMKEKGDIPEGYSVSREKKERFSLILESASTNQTSMYLCASTRDREKLFFGSGTQLSVL.

V gene TRBV15 combines with J gene TRBJ1-3, with unresolved D. Germline V gene data show CDR1 as LNHNV and CDR2 as YYDKDF (reference sequence). The V end was cut by 0 bases, the J end by 6 bases, with 3 bases between. This CDR3 contains 12 residues. The CDR3 coding sequence is TGTGCCACCAGCAGAGATATAAACACCATATATTTT. Protein product: CATSRDINTIYF.

The chain is built from TRBV5-3 and TRBJ1-1; D uncertain. TRBV5-3 has ORF status, its function being uncertain. V lost 10 bases to trimming and J lost 6 bases, with 10 bases between them. CDR3 length equals 10 residues. CDR3 residues: CALVRPEAFF. DNA for the CDR3: TGTGCCCTCGTAAGACCTGAAGCTTTCTTT.

The chain joins TRBV11-3 to TRBJ2-1, with D perhaps TRBD2 (7 bases). Germline CDR1 SGHNT, CDR2 YENEEA. V was clipped by 5 bases and J by 8 bases, with 19 bases between them. This CDR3 is 15 amino acids long. CDR3 DNA: TGTGCCAGCAGCCCCGGGCCAGGGGAGGGACATGAGCAGTTCTTC. It translates to CASSPGPGEGHEQFF.

This clone has just one count. The chain is built from TRBV5-4 and TRBJ1-3, with TRBD1 matching over 7 bases. V shed 4 bases and J 7 bases; nucleotides not matched to a gene: 20. CDR1 and CDR2 (germline): SGHNT, YYREEE (reference sequence). The CDR3 consists of 18 residues. The DNA of the CDR3 is TGTGCCAGCAGCCGCCTCCAAATTCAGGGACAGCAGCGGAACACCATATATTTT. This codes for CASSRLQIQGQQRNTIYF. The entire variable domain, with the rest obtained from reference TRBV5-4 and TRBJ1-3, is as follows: ETGVTQSPTHLIKTRGQQVTLRCSSQSGHNTVSWYQQALGQGPQFIFQYYREEENGRGNFPPRFSGLQFPNYSSELNVNALELDDSALYLCASSRLQIQGQQRNTIYFGEGSWLTVV.